Below, 28 T cell receptor beta chains from the same sample are listed, as sequenced in a study of control samples from healthy donors and cancer patients. Only in-frame clones appear in the TCRdb table, and some are missing; sequencing was by immunoSEQ multiplex PCR. This sample has 40,000 to 60,000 clones, with approximately 83% found just once. Sequenced material: PBMCs. All receptors derive from a woman in her fifties or sixties with lung cancer.

The rearrangement joins TRBV28 to TRBJ1-4; tentatively, D is TRBD1 (5 bases). Trimming removed 5 bases from V and 3 bases from J, with 10 bases in between. CDR1 is MDHEN, CDR2 SYDVKM, per germline. CDR3 length: 14 residues. The CDR3: CASSRGSANEKLFF. CDR3 bases: TGTGCCAGCAGTCGGGGGTCAGCTAATGAAAAACTGTTTTTT.

V gene TRBV6-5 combines with J gene TRBJ1-2, with 10 bases fitting TRBD1. Per germline, CDR1 MNHEY and CDR2 SVGAGI. The CDR3 loop spans 14 amino acids. V trimming: 5 bases; J trimming: 2 bases; junction bases outside the gene matches: 2. The CDR3 loop is CASSRQGANYGYTF. CDR3 in DNA: TGTGCCAGCAGTAGACAGGGGGCCAACTATGGCTACACCTTC.

This chain's CDR3 is CASSANRGGGTEAFF. The DNA of the CDR3 is TGTGCCAGCAGTGCTAACAGGGGAGGGGGCACTGAAGCTTTCTTT. The chain has TRBV25-1 and TRBJ1-1; 7 bases match TRBD1. The CDR3 is 15 residues long. Germline-derived CDR1 and CDR2 are MGHDK and SYGVNS. Losses at the gene ends were 4 bases for V and 4 bases for J; bases not matched to a gene: 9.

V is TRBV7-9 and J is TRBJ2-7, with 7 bases aligning to TRBD1. Trimming cost V 5 bases and J 5 bases; bases outside gene matches: 3. CDR1 SEHNR and CDR2 FQNEAQ come from the germline V gene (reference sequence). This CDR3 contains 12 residues. CDR3 bases: TGTGCCAGCAGCGTTACAGGGGACGAGCAGTACTTC. Protein sequence: CASSVTGDEQYF.

The genes are TRBV2 and TRBJ1-2; 8 bases fit TRBD1. Germline values: CDR1 SNHLY, CDR2 FYNNEI. J was trimmed by 4 bases and V by 2 bases; bases with no gene match: 6. This CDR3 is built from 15 residues. The CDR3 DNA sequence: TGTGCCAGCAGTGAATCTACAGGGGGGGGCTATGGCTACACCTTC. Its translation is CASSESTGGGYGYTF.

This clone was detected once. The chain uses TRBV4-1 and TRBJ1-6; D is perhaps TRBD1 (5 bases). CDR1 is MGHRA, CDR2 YSYEKL, per germline. The CDR3 spans 15 residues. Between the trimmed V and J ends, which lost 3 bases and 3 bases, there was a span of 9 bases. This CDR3 reads CASSQQGGYNSPLHF. CDR3 nucleotides: TGCGCCAGCAGCCAGCAGGGTGGCTATAATTCACCCCTCCACTTT.

The chain carries TRBV24-1 and TRBJ2-5, with D possibly matching TRBD2 (7 bases). Trimming stripped 4 bases from V and 1 base from J, with 12 bases between. This CDR3 comprises 15 residues. From germline, CDR1 is KGHDR and CDR2 SFDVKD. The CDR3 spells CATSDARGAQETQYF. The CDR3 nucleotides read TGTGCCACCAGTGACGCCCGGGGGGCCCAAGAGACCCAGTACTTC.

V is TRBV7-2 and J is TRBJ1-5, with TRBD1 matching 7 bases. There are 14 residues in the CDR3. CDR1 SGHTA and CDR2 FQGNSA come from the germline V gene. The V segment lost 5 bases and the J segment 2 bases; nucleotides outside the gene matches: 3. The CDR3 coding sequence is TGTGCCAGCAGCGGAGACAGGGGCAATCAGCCCCAGCATTTT. Residues: CASSGDRGNQPQHF.

The rearrangement joins TRBV7-2 to TRBJ2-7, with 7 bases identical to TRBD1. There are 13 residues in the CDR3. Germline trimming cut 5 bases from V and 6 bases from J; bases unmatched to any gene: 7. CDR1 is SGHTA, CDR2 FQGNSA, per germline. The DNA for the CDR3 is TGTGCCAGCAGCCTCGACAGGGTGGGCGAGCAGTACTTC. Protein product: CASSLDRVGEQYF.

This clone was seen once. The chain combines TRBV6-5 with TRBJ1-2; D gene ambiguous. From germline, CDR1 is MNHEY and CDR2 SVGAGI. This CDR3 has 13 amino acids. V dropped 7 bases and J dropped 5 bases, with 14 bases sitting between them. The CDR3 sequence: CASTRGGSYGYTF. The CDR3 coding sequence is TGTGCCAGCACCCGAGGAGGGTCATATGGCTACACCTTC.

The chain has TRBV15 and TRBJ2-6; 9 bases map to TRBD1. In germline, CDR1 is LNHNV, CDR2 YYDKDF (reference sequence). CDR3 length equals 16 residues. V shed 3 bases and J 4 bases; nucleotides not matched to a gene: 4. This chain's CDR3 is CATSRGQGSGANVLTF. The CDR3 DNA follows: TGTGCCACCAGCAGGGGACAGGGATCAGGGGCCAACGTCCTGACTTTC.

The J gene is TRBJ2-7, the V gene TRBV5-1; 9 positions agree with TRBD1. The J segment lost 2 bases and the V segment lost 5 bases, leaving 2 bases of the junction unmatched. The CDR3 is 13 residues long. The V gene's germline CDR1 is SGHRS and CDR2 YFSETQ. In nucleotides, the CDR3 is TGCGCCAGCAGGGGGACAGGGACCTACGAGCAGTACTTC. Translating it yields CASRGTGTYEQYF.

The chain carries TRBV27 and TRBJ2-7; a possible D gene is TRBD1 (5 bases). Germline CDR1 and CDR2: MNHEY and SMNVEV (reference sequence). CDR3 size: 11 residues. Trimming stripped 5 bases from V and 4 bases from J, with 6 bases between. CDR3 nucleotides: TGTGCCAGCAGTCAGGGTTACGAGCAGTACTTC. This translates into CASSQGYEQYF.

The V gene is TRBV29-1, the J gene TRBJ2-5; D call uncertain. The germline V gene encodes CDR1 SQVTM and CDR2 ANQGSEA. The CDR3 totals 12 residues. Between the trimmed V and J ends, which lost 3 bases and 0 bases, there was a span of 5 bases. This chain's CDR3 is CSVDPNQETQYF. CDR3 sequence (DNA): TGCAGCGTTGACCCTAACCAAGAGACCCAGTACTTC. Based on the CDR3 plus reference TRBV29-1 and TRBJ2-5, the full variable domain is SAVISQKPSRDICQRGTSLTIQCQVDSQVTMMFWYRQQPGQSLTLIATANQGSEATYESGFVIDKFPISRPNLTFSTLTVSNMSPEDSSIYLCSVDPNQETQYFGPGTRLLVL.

The CDR3 spells CASSPPGQGMGEQYF. Here the CDR3 DNA reads TGTGCCAGCAGCCCCCCGGGACAGGGAATGGGAGAGCAGTACTTC. The chain recombines TRBV7-2 with TRBJ2-7; TRBD1 matches 9 bases. V lost 5 bases to trimming and J lost 7 bases; unmatched junction nucleotides: 12. This CDR3 comprises 15 residues. The V gene's germline CDR1 is SGHTA and CDR2 FQGNSA.

The gene calls are TRBV11-2 and TRBJ2-1; 12 bases match TRBD2. V was pared by 5 bases and J by 0 bases, with 11 bases of the junction left unmatched. Germline CDR1 is SGHAT and CDR2 is FQNNGV. CDR3 length: 19 residues. This CDR3 is CASSPSRTSGDSSYNEQFF. DNA of the CDR3: TGTGCCAGCAGCCCTAGTCGGACTAGCGGGGATAGCTCCTACAATGAGCAGTTCTTC. The variable domain in full, with the rest retrieved from reference TRBV11-2 and TRBJ2-1, is EAGVAQSPRYKIIEKRQSVAFWCNPISGHATLYWYQQILGQGPKLLIQFQNNGVVDDSQLPKDRFSAERLKGVDSTLKIQPAKLEDSAVYLCASSPSRTSGDSSYNEQFFGPGTRLTVL.

The genes are TRBV18 and TRBJ1-1; no firm D call. V lost 3 bases to trimming and J lost 7 bases, with 9 bases between them. The CDR3 covers 12 residues. Germline assignment: CDR1 KGHSH and CDR2 LQKENI. CDR3 in DNA: TGTGCCAGCTCACCCGAAGTCCTTGAAGCTTTCTTT. Protein: CASSPEVLEAFF.

J is TRBJ1-1 and V is TRBV7-9; TRBD1 agrees at 7 bases. CDR3 size: 11 residues. Unmatched junction bases numbered 5, after V lost 5 bases and J lost 11 bases. Germline assignment: CDR1 SEHNR and CDR2 FQNEAQ (reference sequence). CDR3 sequence (DNA): TGTGCCAGCAGCCTACAGGGGATTGCTTTCTTT. Protein product: CASSLQGIAFF.

The chain uses TRBV7-6 and TRBJ2-1, with D possibly matching TRBD1 (6 bases). Trimming took 4 bases from V and 3 from J, leaving 13 bases between them. Germline CDR1 SGHVS, CDR2 FNYEAQ. The CDR3 extends over 15 amino acids. CDR3 coding DNA: TGTGCCAGCAGCTCGGACAGCCAAAGCTACAATGAGCAGTTCTTC. Residues: CASSSDSQSYNEQFF. Looking up the rest from reference TRBV7-6 and TRBJ2-1 gives the full variable domain: GAGVSQSPRYKVTKRGQDVALRCDPISGHVSLYWYRQALGQGPEFLTYFNYEAQQDKSGLPNDRFSAERPEGSISTLTIQRTEQRDSAMYRCASSSDSQSYNEQFFGPGTRLTVL.

This clone has a handful of counts. This chain uses TRBV27 with TRBJ2-1; 9 bases are shared with TRBD1. V lost 5 bases and J lost 10; bases outside the gene matches: 12. This CDR3 contains 15 residues. Germline V gene lookup returns CDR1 MNHEY and CDR2 SMNVEV (reference sequence). CDR3 nucleotide sequence: TGTGCCAGCAGTAGATACGGGACAGGGAGGGACGAGCAGTTCTTC. Translating it yields CASSRYGTGRDEQFF.

The chain links TRBV7-9 to TRBJ1-3; TRBD1 is a possible D gene (5 bases). The CDR3 contains 16 residues. V dropped 5 bases and J dropped 0 bases, with 14 bases sitting between them. CDR1 and CDR2 from the germline V gene are SEHNR and FQNEAQ (reference sequence). Here the CDR3 reads CASSEPGLSSGNTIYF. The DNA for the CDR3 is TGTGCCAGCAGCGAGCCGGGACTCAGCTCTGGAAACACCATATATTTT.

This sequence joins TRBV11-2 and TRBJ1-1, with unresolved D. The CDR3 consists of 14 residues. Germline V gene lookup returns CDR1 SGHAT and CDR2 FQNNGV. V was clipped by 0 bases and J by 2 bases, with 7 bases between them. CDR3 nucleotides: TGTGCCAGCAGCTTAGAACTCCTCAACACTGAAGCTTTCTTT. It codes for CASSLELLNTEAFF.

The chain combines TRBV12-3 or TRBV12-4 with TRBJ1-2; 8 bases are shared with TRBD1. The CDR3 sequence is 13 residues long. Unmatched junction bases numbered 4, after V lost 4 bases and J lost 6 bases. In DNA, the CDR3 is TGTGCCAGCAGTTCCGGGACAGGCAATGGCTACACCTTC. Encoded protein: CASSSGTGNGYTF.

This clone came up once. The rearrangement joins TRBV7-9 to TRBJ1-1; a possible D gene is TRBD1 (5 bases). The germline V and J ends were trimmed by 2 bases and 6 bases, with 7 bases remaining between them. Germline-derived CDR1 and CDR2 are SEHNR and FQNEAQ (reference sequence). This CDR3 has 12 amino acids. As DNA, the CDR3 is TGTGCCAGCAGCTTACCGGGGCCTGAAGCTTTCTTT. Translating it yields CASSLPGPEAFF.

This clone turned up a few times. The chain has TRBV10-3 and TRBJ1-3; 9 bases line up with TRBD1. The CDR3 runs 18 residues. V lost 3 bases and J lost 4; bases outside the gene matches: 13. Germline CDR1 ENHRY, CDR2 SYGVKD. The CDR3 bases are TGTGCCATCAGTGACCGGACAGGGGCGATATTACAGGGAAACACCATATATTTT. Protein product: CAISDRTGAILQGNTIYF.

The CDR3, as DNA: TGCGCCAGCAGCTCGACAGGGATTTCAAACACTGAAGCTTTCTTT. Amino acids: CASSSTGISNTEAFF. The chain couples TRBV5-1 to TRBJ1-1, with TRBD1 identical over 7 bases. The CDR3 spans 15 residues. Germline trimming cut 3 bases from V and 2 bases from J; bases unmatched to any gene: 7. CDR1 is SGHRS, CDR2 YFSETQ, per germline.

The gene calls are TRBV7-9 and TRBJ2-7; 9 bases map to TRBD1. Germline V gene sequence: CDR1 SEHNR, CDR2 FQNEAQ (reference sequence). The length of the CDR3 is 15 residues. After removal of 5 bases from V and 2 bases from J, the junction contained 7 bases not matched to a gene. The CDR3 DNA sequence: TGTGCCAGCAGCAAACAGGGGGCGCTTACCTACGAGCAGTACTTC. It encodes CASSKQGALTYEQYF.

This clone appeared a few times. The chain couples TRBV7-2 to TRBJ1-5; the match to TRBD1 covers 9 bases. The CDR3 loop spans 13 amino acids. Germline V lookup: CDR1 SGHTA, CDR2 FQGNSA. The V segment lost 5 bases and the J segment 6 bases; nucleotides outside the gene matches: 2. This chain's CDR3 is CASSHRGPQPQHF. DNA for the CDR3: TGTGCCAGCAGCCACAGGGGGCCTCAGCCCCAGCATTTT.